One sample yielded the 32 T cell receptor beta chains listed below, sequenced in a study of shared clonotypes between healthy human individuals. TCRdb's table, derived via immunoSEQ multiplex PCR, lists solely in-frame clones and lacks some. The sample records roughly 500,000 clones, around 96% being singletons. The specimen was naive CD4+ T cells sorted from blood. This sample's subset: CD45RA+ positively selected. These receptors were obtained from a woman in her twenties or thirties in good health.

The rearrangement links TRBV4-2 to TRBJ1-4; D gene uncertain. V was cut by 1 base and J by 4 bases, with 10 bases left in between. Germline V gives CDR1 LGHNA, CDR2 YNFKEQ. This CDR3 has 15 amino acids. CDR3 in amino acids: CASSQVFQNNEKLFF. CDR3 DNA sequence: TGTGCCAGCAGCCAAGTTTTTCAGAATAATGAAAAACTGTTTTTT.

The CDR3 DNA sequence: TGTGCCAGCAGGAGGGACGGAGTCTACGAGCAGTACTTC. Its translation is CASRRDGVYEQYF. The chain links TRBV27 to TRBJ2-7; either TRBD1 or TRBD2 may fit D (5 bases each). Trimming removed 6 bases from V and 3 bases from J, with 12 bases in between. The V gene's germline CDR1 is MNHEY and CDR2 SMNVEV (reference sequence). The CDR3 covers 13 residues.

The V call is TRBV6-1, the J call TRBJ2-7; 9 bases map to TRBD2. This CDR3 spans 16 amino acids. The trim removed 1 base at V and 3 bases at J, leaving 7 bases unmatched. CDR1 and CDR2 (germline): MNHNS, SASEGT. The CDR3 nucleotides read TGTGCCAGCAGTGAAGTCTCCCTAGCGGGATTCTACGAGCAGTACTTC. This sequence encodes CASSEVSLAGFYEQYF.

The chain has TRBV28 and TRBJ2-1; 14 bases match TRBD2. The CDR3 is 17 amino acids. The J segment lost 6 bases and the V segment lost 3 bases, leaving 7 bases of the junction unmatched. Germline assignment: CDR1 MDHEN and CDR2 SYDVKM. CDR3 bases: TGTGCCAGCAGTTTCCCCTGGACTAGCGGGAGGTCCAATGAGCAGTTCTTC. Translating gives CASSFPWTSGRSNEQFF. Combining the CDR3 with reference TRBV28 and TRBJ2-1 gives the whole variable domain DVKVTQSSRYLVKRTGEKVFLECVQDMDHENMFWYRQDPGLGLRLIYFSYDVKMKEKGDIPEGYSVSREKKERFSLILESASTNQTSMYLCASSFPWTSGRSNEQFFGPGTRLTVL.

The chain has TRBV11-2 and TRBJ2-2; 15 positions match TRBD2. The CDR3 loop spans 18 amino acids. J was trimmed by 5 bases and V by 4 bases; bases with no gene match: 8. CDR1 is SGHAT and CDR2 is FQNNGV in the germline V gene. CDR3 sequence reads: CASSYRTSGRAKTGELFF. The CDR3 coding sequence is TGTGCCAGCAGCTACCGGACTAGCGGGAGGGCCAAAACCGGGGAGCTGTTTTTT.

The rearrangement uses TRBV2 and TRBJ2-3; D is tentatively TRBD1 or TRBD2 (5 bases each). The V end lost 5 bases, the J end lost 0 bases, and 12 bases lay between the germline ends. The CDR3 contains 15 residues. Germline values: CDR1 SNHLY, CDR2 FYNNEI. CDR3 nucleotides: TGTGCCAGCAGTCGGGACGGCATTAGCACAGATACGCAGTATTTT. Amino acid sequence: CASSRDGISTDTQYF.

The gene calls are TRBV28 and TRBJ2-5; D may be TRBD1 or TRBD2 (5 bases each). Deletions cut 6 bases from V and 4 bases from J, with 15 bases between. CDR1 is MDHEN, CDR2 SYDVKM, per germline. The CDR3 length is 14 residues. The CDR3 DNA reads as TGTGCCAGCAGCCCCCGGGGCCCCATAGAGACCCAGTACTTC. This codes for CASSPRGPIETQYF. The full variable domain, in which reference TRBV28 and TRBJ2-5 provide the parts outside the CDR3, is DVKVTQSSRYLVKRTGEKVFLECVQDMDHENMFWYRQDPGLGLRLIYFSYDVKMKEKGDIPEGYSVSREKKERFSLILESASTNQTSMYLCASSPRGPIETQYFGPGTRLLVL.

J is TRBJ2-7 and V is TRBV28, with 8 positions matching TRBD1. CDR1 is MDHEN, CDR2 SYDVKM, per germline. The CDR3 consists of 12 residues. Trimming cost V 11 bases and J 3 bases; bases outside gene matches: 6. CDR3 in DNA: TGTGCCGCCCAGGGGGCAGGCTACGAGCAGTACTTC. Translated, it gives CAAQGAGYEQYF.

V and J are TRBV5-1 and TRBJ1-2, with D maybe TRBD1 (6 bases). This CDR3 has 15 residues. The germline gives CDR1 SGHRS, CDR2 YFSETQ. Trimming cost V 2 bases and J 2 bases, with 13 bases left between them. The CDR3 region is CASSLFEGGNYGYTF. The DNA of the CDR3 is TGCGCCAGCAGCTTATTTGAGGGGGGCAACTATGGCTACACCTTC.

The rearrangement uses TRBV18 and TRBJ1-1; D uncertain. Germline V gene data show CDR1 as KGHSH and CDR2 as LQKENI. Trimming left V 2 bases short and J 3 bases short, with 4 bases between. CDR3 length: 12 residues. CDR3 region: CASSPGDTEAFF. For the CDR3, the DNA is TGTGCCAGCTCACCAGGGGACACTGAAGCTTTCTTT. Full variable domain (missing parts from reference TRBV18 and TRBJ1-1): NAGVMQNPRHLVRRRGQEARLRCSPMKGHSHVYWYRQLPEEGLKFMVYLQKENIIDESGMPKERFSAEFPKEGPSILRIQQVVRGDSAAYFCASSPGDTEAFFGQGTRLTVV.

The chain recombines TRBV27 with TRBJ1-3; 7 nucleotides match TRBD1. Trimming cost V 10 bases and J 0 bases; bases outside gene matches: 12. Per germline, CDR1 MNHEY and CDR2 SMNVEV (reference sequence). The CDR3 length is 16 residues. This chain's CDR3 is CATLPTRDSSGNTIYF. CDR3 nucleotides: TGTGCCACCCTTCCGACCCGGGACAGCTCTGGAAACACCATATATTTT.

This chain uses TRBV2 with TRBJ2-7; 9 bases fit TRBD2. CDR3 length equals 14 residues. The ends lost 5 bases at V and 5 bases at J; junction bases unmatched: 7. The V gene's germline CDR1 is SNHLY and CDR2 FYNNEI. The CDR3: CASSRGRASHEQYF. CDR3 nucleotides: TGTGCCAGCAGTCGCGGGAGGGCCTCACACGAGCAGTACTTC. Together with reference TRBV2 and TRBJ2-7, the CDR3 gives the full variable domain: EPEVTQTPSHQVTQMGQEVILRCVPISNHLYFYWYRQILGQKVEFLVSFYNNEISEKSEIFDDQFSVERPDGSNFTLKIRSTKLEDSAMYFCASSRGRASHEQYFGPGTRLTVT.

The chain combines TRBV6-5 with TRBJ2-1, with no clear D. This CDR3 has 14 residues. Trimming took off 2 bases at V and 8 bases at J, with 13 bases between the two ends. Germline loops: CDR1 MNHEY, CDR2 SVGAGI. The chain's CDR3 is CASSYTHTADEQFF. The CDR3 DNA reads TGTGCCAGCAGTTACACCCACACGGCGGATGAGCAGTTCTTC.

J is TRBJ2-7 and V is TRBV6-1; TRBD1 agrees at 8 bases. Germline loops: CDR1 MNHNS, CDR2 SASEGT. There are 14 residues in the CDR3. Trimming at V came to 5 bases and at J to 2 bases, leaving 5 bases not matched to a gene. CDR3 region: CASSQRQGPYEQYF. The DNA for the CDR3 is TGTGCCAGCAGTCAGAGACAGGGGCCCTACGAGCAGTACTTC.

Worth noting for this clone: Sequence at one end of the junction differs from germline and may be a read error. This chain joins TRBV19 and TRBJ2-4; TRBD2 agrees at 7 bases. This CDR3 region has 12 residues. CDR1 is LNHDA, CDR2 SQIVND, per germline (reference sequence). This CDR3 reads CASSPPAGAFSF. Here the CDR3 DNA reads TGTGCCAGTTCCCCTCCCGCGGGAGCTTTTAGCTTC.

CDR3 region: CASSLWTASATNEKLFF. In DNA, the CDR3 is TGTGCCAGCAGTTTATGGACAGCTTCTGCAACTAATGAAAAACTGTTTTTT. This chain links TRBV28 with TRBJ1-4, with D maybe TRBD1 (5 bases). The germline gives CDR1 MDHEN, CDR2 SYDVKM. The CDR3 totals 17 residues. The V end lost 0 bases, the J end lost 0 bases, and 11 bases lay between the germline ends.

A few counts support this clone. This chain connects TRBV5-5 to TRBJ2-1, with D possibly called TRBD1 or TRBD2 (7 bases each). This CDR3 has 18 amino acids. The germline gives CDR1 SGHKS, CDR2 YYEKEE (reference sequence). The V and J ends lost 3 bases and 6 bases respectively, with 25 bases between them. DNA of the CDR3: TGTGCCAGCAGCTCCAGGGGGAGAGTAATAGCGGGTGTCAATGAGCAGTTCTTC. Its protein is CASSSRGRVIAGVNEQFF.

The rearrangement links TRBV14 to TRBJ1-2; unclear D gene. Trimming removed 0 bases at V and 4 bases at J, with 6 bases between. The CDR3 has 13 amino acids. Per germline, CDR1 SGHDN and CDR2 FVKESK. The CDR3 loop reads CASSQDASYGYTF. CDR3 DNA: TGTGCCAGCAGCCAAGATGCATCCTATGGCTACACCTTC.

This chain connects TRBV5-8 to TRBJ2-5; tentatively, D is TRBD2 (5 bases). The J call may be incorrect, as the DNA end agrees better with TRBJ2-7. The length of the CDR3 is 14 residues. Per germline, CDR1 SGHTS and CDR2 YDEGEE. Here the CDR3 reads CASSFQAVSYEQYF. Written as DNA, the CDR3 is TGTGCCAGCAGCTTTCAAGCGGTCTCCTACGAGCAGTACTTC.

This chain connects TRBV19 to TRBJ1-5; D call uncertain. Germline CDR1 LNHDA, CDR2 SQIVND (reference sequence). The CDR3 has 16 amino acids. V gave up 7 bases and J gave up 2 bases, with 18 bases separating them. CDR3 coding DNA: TGTGCCAGTAAAGGGTGGTTCAACGATGGCAATCAGCCCCAGCATTTT. It translates to CASKGWFNDGNQPQHF.

CDR3 loop: CASRRGTGTGEQFF. CDR3 DNA: TGTGCCAGTAGACGCGGTACAGGGACGGGTGAGCAGTTCTTC. This rearrangement joins TRBV2 to TRBJ2-1; weak D call: TRBD1 (6 bases). The CDR3 runs 14 residues. CDR1 is SNHLY and CDR2 is FYNNEI in the germline V gene. Trimming took 9 bases from V and 9 from J, leaving 21 bases between them.

The V and J genes are TRBV4-1 and TRBJ1-3; 9 bases are a match to TRBD1. Germline V lookup: CDR1 MGHRA, CDR2 YSYEKL. The CDR3 contains 16 residues. Trimming removed 2 bases from V and 7 bases from J; junction bases left unmatched: 9. The CDR3 coding sequence is TGCGCCAGCAGCCAAACAGGGGGCTCTTCCAGGAACACCATATATTTT. Amino acids: CASSQTGGSSRNTIYF.

The chain joins TRBV7-9 to TRBJ2-7; the D gene is possibly TRBD2 (5 bases). CDR3 length equals 14 residues. V gave up 5 bases and J gave up 6 bases, with 17 bases separating them. In germline, CDR1 is SEHNR, CDR2 FQNEAQ (reference sequence). Here the CDR3 reads CASSPEVSSTEQYF. In DNA form, the CDR3 reads TGTGCCAGCAGCCCGGAGGTGTCTAGCACCGAGCAGTACTTC.

The chain carries TRBV28 and TRBJ2-5, with D tentatively TRBD1 (5 bases). V lost 6 bases to trimming and J lost 2 bases, with 28 bases between them. CDR1 MDHEN and CDR2 SYDVKM come from the germline V gene. The length of the CDR3 is 19 residues. The CDR3 spells CASSATGRAIPLTQETQYF. Written as DNA, the CDR3 is TGTGCCAGCAGCGCCACGGGCAGGGCCATACCCCTGACGCAAGAGACCCAGTACTTC.

The chain employs TRBV5-1 and TRBJ2-1; D tentatively fits TRBD1 or TRBD2 (5 bases each). V was shortened by 5 bases and J by 5 bases, with 17 bases between the two germline ends. Germline-derived CDR1 and CDR2 are SGHRS and YFSETQ. The CDR3 sequence is 15 residues long. CDR3 residues: CASRRGLRGDNEQFF. The DNA of the CDR3 is TGCGCCAGCAGACGGGGATTACGAGGGGACAATGAGCAGTTCTTC.

This clone appeared a single time. The CDR3 DNA reads TGTGCCAGCAGCGCGACCACAGGGGTGGATACGCAGTATTTT. Translating it yields CASSATTGVDTQYF. The V and J genes are TRBV9 and TRBJ2-3; TRBD1 aligns across 7 bases. Trimming took 3 bases from V and 6 from J; bases not matched to a gene: 7. The V gene's germline CDR1 is SGDLS and CDR2 YYNGEE. This CDR3 is 14 amino acids long.

V and J are TRBV7-9 and TRBJ2-7; 7 bases map to TRBD1. Trimming at V came to 5 bases and at J to 4 bases, leaving 11 bases not matched to a gene. The CDR3 extends over 15 amino acids. Per germline, CDR1 SEHNR and CDR2 FQNEAQ (reference sequence). The CDR3 reads CASSSTGTALYEQYF. For the CDR3, the DNA is TGTGCCAGCAGCAGCACCGGGACAGCCTTGTACGAGCAGTACTTC.

This chain uses TRBV7-9 with TRBJ1-1, with 7 bases fitting TRBD1. In germline, CDR1 is SEHNR, CDR2 FQNEAQ (reference sequence). Trimming removed 5 bases from V and 4 bases from J; junction bases left unmatched: 4. This CDR3 has 13 residues. The CDR3 DNA reads TGTGCCAGCAGCCCTACAGGGGCCACTGAAGCTTTCTTT. Translation: CASSPTGATEAFF.

The gene calls are TRBV6-1 and TRBJ2-5, with D tentatively TRBD1 (6 bases). V lost 7 bases to trimming and J lost 5 bases, with 14 bases between them. This CDR3 comprises 13 residues. Germline V lookup: CDR1 MNHNS, CDR2 SASEGT. CDR3 loop: CASNQGSGETQYF. CDR3 DNA: TGTGCCAGCAACCAGGGGTCCGGGGAGACCCAGTACTTC.

This rearrangement joins TRBV2 to TRBJ2-1; no clear D. V dropped 5 bases and J dropped 0 bases, with 8 bases sitting between them. Per the germline V gene, CDR1 is SNHLY and CDR2 is FYNNEI. This CDR3 region has 14 residues. CDR3 bases: TGTGCCAGCAGTCTACAAAGCTCCTACAATGAGCAGTTCTTC. It codes for CASSLQSSYNEQFF.

The V call is TRBV27, the J call TRBJ1-5; no clear D. V was pared by 5 bases and J by 0 bases, with 14 bases between. This CDR3 spans 16 amino acids. Germline V gives CDR1 MNHEY, CDR2 SMNVEV (reference sequence). The CDR3, as DNA: TGTGCCAGCAGTCTTAATTCCGTTCATAGCAATCAGCCCCAGCATTTT. This encodes CASSLNSVHSNQPQHF.

CDR3 sequence: CASSSGRGIQYF. The CDR3 DNA follows: TGTGCCAGCAGTTCCGGTCGGGGCATTCAGTACTTC. The chain combines TRBV28 with TRBJ2-4; D is perhaps TRBD2 (5 bases). V lost 4 bases and J 9 bases, leaving 10 bases between the germline ends. CDR1 and CDR2 (germline): MDHEN, SYDVKM. The CDR3 consists of 12 residues.